Sequencing of this T cell receptor beta chain was carried out in a study of human T cells and chemical hapten exposure (dated by TCRdb to the early 2020s). Study-level background: For sensitization, 2% DPC in acetone was applied to a 2 cm by 2 cm area of upper inner arm skin. Weekly therapeutic DPC doses were additionally applied to the scalp of patients throughout the roughly 23-week study period. Patch testing on the upper back used Finn chambers containing 0.01% DPC, with scoring done after 6 days according to International Contact Dermatitis Research Group standards. Alopecia areata with under or over 50% scalp involvement, alopecia totalis and alopecia universalis were represented in the patient cohort, which was mostly female. Libraries were pooled for sequencing, and per-sample TCR yields varied mainly because of small differences in library volumes within the pool. In alopecia patients, the study followed how the peripheral blood TCR repertoire changed in vivo over primary and secondary sensitization to diphenylcyclopropenone (DPC), a hapten. Blood samples were taken from patients before sensitization (week 0) and then at 2, 6 and about 24 weeks after DPC sensitization. About 30 alopecia patients provided blood for TCR sequencing at one to four time points (pre-sensitization, 2, 6 and 24 weeks).

What the study reported, not specific to this receptor: A positive correlation was found between the number of PT1 expanded TCRs and patch test score, with significance reached at thresholds 8, 16 and 32 but not 4. After repeated subsampling, changes were observed in the strength of the expansion versus patch-test correlation and in the threshold at which the correlation became significant. The number of TCRs above 1 in 1000 frequency did not change with DPC sensitization; there was no evidence of global repertoire structure alterations. Because all patients had alopecia, a presumed autoimmune disease, the immune response of the patients might differ from that of healthy individuals. Compared with pre-sensitization or healthy control sets, expanded TCRs formed significantly more large CDR3 similarity clusters, which is consistent with antigen-driven responses.

In this sample, this clonotype turned up a few times. Its antigen is not yet known. Base qualities are missing; no much larger clone stands one base away. As encoded in the germline V gene, CDR1 is SGHNT while CDR2 is YENEEA. Inclusive of the bounding cysteine and phenylalanine, the CDR3 is 14 residues long. The CDR3 DNA has 42 bases and is translated from base 1. The V end loses 1 base and the J end loses 3 bases, and a stretch of 9 bases separates them. The library was produced with RACE. Sequencing relied on a NextSeq 500. Library preparation attached unique molecular identifiers to individual cDNA molecules for quantitative, reproducible TCR counting. Both TCR alpha and TCR beta chains were sequenced from each blood RNA sample. The authors' analysis ran thus. Samples had a median of roughly 98,000 TCRs, with a range from about 23,224 to 700,000. V, J and CDR3 annotation of the TCR reads was performed with the Decombinator software suite. Every sample was subsampled to the same number of TCRs (28,000) for the PS versus PT1 abundance plots. Expanded TCRs were defined as absent before sensitization and observed at least eight times at the 2-week time point. TCRdb reanalyzed the raw reads on its own, using fastp at Q25 for trimming and MiXCR for clone calling, and kept in-frame beta chains. Records with the same CDR3 protein are collapsed into one entry carrying the most frequent genes and DNA. For this entry, the V and J calls and clone size follow TCRdb and not the study's own pipeline. A total of 70,000 to 90,000 distinct CDR3 sequences appear in this sample, over 9.5% of them only once. The ten largest clones capture less than 5% of the sample.

Explained via the paper, the time point label denotes: patch test 2, 6 weeks after DPC sensitization. The sample's treatment or condition label, decoded: therapeutic diphenylcyclopropenone sensitization with weekly scalp DPC. At every patch-test visit, the blood draw took place before the patch test was put on. To be eligible, patients had to be aged 18 to 70, diagnosed with alopecia and judged suitable for DPC therapy, while pregnant patients were excluded. Total RNA was isolated from unfractionated whole blood collected in Tempus Blood RNA tubes. The sequencing here drew on whole blood, taken in connection with sensitization to the hapten diphenylcyclopropenone (DPC). The origin of this receptor is a woman in her 50s with alopecia areata. Some clones in this sample may be carry-over from other donors' samples. The V gene is TRBV11-3 and the J gene is TRBJ1-1; TRBD1 might be the D gene, on 5 matching bases. The DNA sequence is as follows: TGTGCCAGCAGCTTAGGGGGCTTTCACACTGAAGCTTTCTTT. The encoded protein is CASSLGGFHTEAFF.